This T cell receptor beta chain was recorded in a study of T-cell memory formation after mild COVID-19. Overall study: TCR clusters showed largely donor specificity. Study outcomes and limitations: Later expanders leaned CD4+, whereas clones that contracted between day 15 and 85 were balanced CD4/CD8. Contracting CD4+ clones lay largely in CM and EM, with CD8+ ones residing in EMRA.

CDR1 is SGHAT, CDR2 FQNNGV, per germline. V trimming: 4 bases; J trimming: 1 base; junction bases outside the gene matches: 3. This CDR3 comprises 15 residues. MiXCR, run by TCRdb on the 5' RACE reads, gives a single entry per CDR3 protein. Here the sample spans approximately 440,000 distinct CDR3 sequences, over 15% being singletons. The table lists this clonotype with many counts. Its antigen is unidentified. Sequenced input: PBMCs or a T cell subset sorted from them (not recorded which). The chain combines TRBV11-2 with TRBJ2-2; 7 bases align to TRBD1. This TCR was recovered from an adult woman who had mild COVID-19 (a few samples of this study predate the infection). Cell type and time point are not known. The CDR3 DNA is TGTGCCAGCAGCTCGTGGACAGGGAACACCGGGGAGCTGTTTTTT. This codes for CASSSWTGNTGELFF.